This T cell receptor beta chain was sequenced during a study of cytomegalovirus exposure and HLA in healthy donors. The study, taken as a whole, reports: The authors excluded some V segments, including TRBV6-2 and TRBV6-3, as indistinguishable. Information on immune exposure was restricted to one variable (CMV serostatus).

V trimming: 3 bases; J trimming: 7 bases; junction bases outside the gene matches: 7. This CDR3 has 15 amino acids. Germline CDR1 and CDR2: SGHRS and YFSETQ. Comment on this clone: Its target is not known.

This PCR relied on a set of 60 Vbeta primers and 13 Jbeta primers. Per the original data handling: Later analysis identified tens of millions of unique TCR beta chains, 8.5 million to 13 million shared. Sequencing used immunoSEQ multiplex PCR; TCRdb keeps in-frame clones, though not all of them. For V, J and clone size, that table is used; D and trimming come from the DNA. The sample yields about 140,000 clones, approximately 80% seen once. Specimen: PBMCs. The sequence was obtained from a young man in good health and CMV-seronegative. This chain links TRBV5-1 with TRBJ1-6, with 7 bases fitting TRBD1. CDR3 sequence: CASSSYIRGNSPLHF. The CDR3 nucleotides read TGCGCCAGCAGCTCCTATATCAGGGGGAATTCACCCCTCCACTTT.